Listed below are T cell receptor beta chains from one sample, sequenced in a study of shared clonotypes between healthy human individuals. Here immunoSEQ multiplex PCR was the method, and the copy in TCRdb shows in-frame clones only, minus some. The sample shows about 820,000 clones, about 91% of them seen only once. The specimen sequenced was naive CD8+ T cells sorted from blood. The receptors shown here come from a man aged 30 to 45 in good health. CDR3s include the opening cysteine and the closing phenylalanine or tryptophan. D genes are given only for firm matches. Size is omitted from some rows. Given values are once, few, many or a class for expanded clones.

v_gene	d_gene	abundance	j_gene	len	CDR3nt	CDR3aa
TRBV5-1	.	.	TRBJ2-7	15	TGCGCCAGCAGCTCTCTTTCCGGGACACTATACGAGCAGTACTTC	CASSSLSGTLYEQYF
TRBV20-1	.	.	TRBJ1-5	11	TGCAGTGCTGGATTAAATCAGCCCCAGCATTTT	CSAGLNQPQHF
TRBV2	.	.	TRBJ2-7	12	TGTGCCAGCAGGGCAGGGAAGTACGAGCAGTACTTC	CASRAGKYEQYF
TRBV7-9	.	.	TRBJ2-1	11	TGTGCCAGCAGCCTGTGGGATGAGCAGTTCTTC	CASSLWDEQFF
TRBV15	.	once	TRBJ2-3	14	TGTGCCACCAGCCGAGAGCCTATTGGAGATACGCAGTATTTT	CATSREPIGDTQYF
TRBV7-2	.	.	TRBJ2-7	14	TGTGCCAGCAGCTTTTTCCGGGGCTACTACGAGCAGTACTTC	CASSFFRGYYEQYF
TRBV2	TRBD2	.	TRBJ2-1	14	TGTGCCAGCAGTGAACTAGCGGGAGTCTATGAGCAGTTCTTC	CASSELAGVYEQFF
TRBV28	.	.	TRBJ2-7	12	TGTGCCAGCAGTTTACCCCTACACGAGCAGTACTTC	CASSLPLHEQYF
TRBV29-1	.	.	TRBJ2-3	15	TGCAGCGTTGATTCAGGGGGGCCCCACCGTGGTACGCAGTATTTT	CSVDSGGPHRGTQYF
TRBV5-1	.	.	TRBJ2-1	11	TGCGCCAGCAGCCTAGAGGGGACGGAGTTCTTC	CASSLEGTEFF
TRBV13	.	.	TRBJ1-2	15	TGTGCCAGCAGCTCGGGGCGGCTTGAAAACTATGGCTACACCTTC	CASSSGRLENYGYTF
TRBV7-8	.	.	TRBJ2-1	17	TGTGCCAGCAGCTCCGGAGCGGCCCTGGGCCCCTACAATGAGCAGTTCTTC	CASSSGAALGPYNEQFF
TRBV19	.	.	TRBJ1-5	14	TGTGCCAGTAGTATTGGGCTGAGGGTTCAGCCCCAGCATTTT	CASSIGLRVQPQHF
TRBV27	.	.	TRBJ1-2	12	TGTGCCAGCAGTTTCCTGGGATATGGCTACACCTTC	CASSFLGYGYTF
TRBV18	.	once	TRBJ1-1	14	TGTGCCAGCTCACCACCGGGCACTAACACTGAAGCTTTCTTT	CASSPPGTNTEAFF
TRBV5-3	TRBD1	few	TRBJ1-5	18	TGTGCCAGAAGCTTCCCGCCCGGGACAGGGGCACGCAATCAGCCCCAGCATTTT	CARSFPPGTGARNQPQHF
TRBV29-1	TRBD1	.	TRBJ2-5	15	TGCAGCGTCTCAGGACAGGGGGTTATCCAAGAGACCCAGTACTTC	CSVSGQGVIQETQYF
TRBV18	TRBD2	many	TRBJ2-7	16	TGTGCCAGCTCAAGTTTAGCGGGAGTTAGGGCCTACGAGCAGTACTTC	CASSSLAGVRAYEQYF
TRBV14	TRBD2	.	TRBJ2-7	17	TGTGCCAGCAGCCAATCGGCTGGGGCGGGGGGTACCTACGAGCAGTACTTC	CASSQSAGAGGTYEQYF
TRBV7-3	TRBD2	.	TRBJ2-1	15	TGTGCCAGCAGCTTAAGACTAGCGGGAGACCCTGAGCAGTTCTTC	CASSLRLAGDPEQFF
TRBV10-1	.	.	TRBJ2-5	13	TGCGCCAGCAGTGACAACTTCCAAGAGACCCAGTACTTC	CASSDNFQETQYF
TRBV19	TRBD1	.	TRBJ2-1	16	TGTGCCAGTAGTATAGGTCAACAGGGGGCTTACAATGAGCAGTTCTTC	CASSIGQQGAYNEQFF